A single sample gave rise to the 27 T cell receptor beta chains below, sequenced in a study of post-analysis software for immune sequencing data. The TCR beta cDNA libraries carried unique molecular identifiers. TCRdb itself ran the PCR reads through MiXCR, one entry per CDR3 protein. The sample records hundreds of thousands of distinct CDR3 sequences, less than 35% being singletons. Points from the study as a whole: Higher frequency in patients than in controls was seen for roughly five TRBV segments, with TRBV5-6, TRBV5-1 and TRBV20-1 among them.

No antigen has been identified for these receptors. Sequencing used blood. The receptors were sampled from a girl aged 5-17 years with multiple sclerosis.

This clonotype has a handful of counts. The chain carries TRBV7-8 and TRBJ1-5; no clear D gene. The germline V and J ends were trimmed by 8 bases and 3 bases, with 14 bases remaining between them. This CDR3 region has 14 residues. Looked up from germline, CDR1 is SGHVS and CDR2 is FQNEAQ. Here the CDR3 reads CASDRGLVNQPQHF. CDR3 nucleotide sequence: TGTGCCAGCGATCGAGGCTTGGTCAATCAGCCCCAGCATTTT.

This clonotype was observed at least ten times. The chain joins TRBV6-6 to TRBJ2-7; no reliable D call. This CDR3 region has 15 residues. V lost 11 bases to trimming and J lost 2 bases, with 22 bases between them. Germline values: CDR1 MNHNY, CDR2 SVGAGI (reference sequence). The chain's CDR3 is CAASGTSGLTYEQYF. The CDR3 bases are TGTGCCGCCAGTGGTACGAGTGGGCTTACCTACGAGCAGTACTTC.

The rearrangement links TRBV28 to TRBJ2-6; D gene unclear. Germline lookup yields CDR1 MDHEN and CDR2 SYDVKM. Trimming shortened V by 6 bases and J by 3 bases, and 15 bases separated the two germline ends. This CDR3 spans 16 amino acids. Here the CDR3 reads CASSPTGLRGANVLTF. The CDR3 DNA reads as TGTGCCAGCAGCCCCACCGGCCTGCGTGGGGCCAACGTCCTGACTTTC.

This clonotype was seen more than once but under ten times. The CDR3 is CSQQNSGRDTQYF. The DNA for the CDR3 is TGCAGCCAACAGAATTCAGGGCGAGATACGCAGTATTTT. This chain uses TRBV29-1 with TRBJ2-3, with a weak D call TRBD1 (5 bases). Germline-derived CDR1 and CDR2 are SQVTM and ANQGSEA. Trimming took off 8 bases at V and 5 bases at J, with 17 bases between the two ends. CDR3 length: 13 residues.

The CDR3 DNA reads as TGCAGTGCTAGCGGAGGGGCCTCCTACAATGAGCAGTTCTTC. Its translation: CSASGGASYNEQFF. This sequence joins TRBV20-1 and TRBJ2-1; tentatively, D is TRBD2 (6 bases). Trimming cost V 3 bases and J 0 bases, with 9 bases left between them. The CDR3 has 14 amino acids. The germline V gene encodes CDR1 DFQATT and CDR2 SNEGSKA (reference sequence).

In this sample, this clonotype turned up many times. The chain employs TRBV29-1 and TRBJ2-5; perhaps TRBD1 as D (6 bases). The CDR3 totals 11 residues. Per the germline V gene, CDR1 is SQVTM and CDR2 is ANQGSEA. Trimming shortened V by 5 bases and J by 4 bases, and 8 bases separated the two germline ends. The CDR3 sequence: CSVRGGETQYF. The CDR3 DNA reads TGCAGCGTTCGAGGGGGAGAGACCCAGTACTTC.

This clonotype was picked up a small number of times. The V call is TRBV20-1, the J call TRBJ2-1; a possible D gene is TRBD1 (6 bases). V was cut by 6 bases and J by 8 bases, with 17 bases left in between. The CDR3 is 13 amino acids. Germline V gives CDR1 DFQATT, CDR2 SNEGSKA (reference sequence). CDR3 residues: CSAMGAGTDEQFF. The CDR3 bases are TGCAGTGCCATGGGGGCAGGCACGGATGAGCAGTTCTTC.

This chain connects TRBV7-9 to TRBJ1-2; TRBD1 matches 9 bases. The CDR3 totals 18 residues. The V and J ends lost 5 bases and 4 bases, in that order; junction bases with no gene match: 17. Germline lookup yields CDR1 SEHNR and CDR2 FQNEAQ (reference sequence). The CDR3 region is CASSLASDRGTWLYGYTF. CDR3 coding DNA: TGTGCCAGCAGCCTCGCGTCGGACAGGGGAACGTGGCTCTATGGCTACACCTTC.

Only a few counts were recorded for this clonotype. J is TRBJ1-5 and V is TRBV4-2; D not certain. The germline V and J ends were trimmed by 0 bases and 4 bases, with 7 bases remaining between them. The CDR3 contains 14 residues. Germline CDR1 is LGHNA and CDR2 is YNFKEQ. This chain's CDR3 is CASSQDNGNQPQHF. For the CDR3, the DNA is TGTGCCAGCAGCCAAGATAACGGGAATCAGCCCCAGCATTTT.

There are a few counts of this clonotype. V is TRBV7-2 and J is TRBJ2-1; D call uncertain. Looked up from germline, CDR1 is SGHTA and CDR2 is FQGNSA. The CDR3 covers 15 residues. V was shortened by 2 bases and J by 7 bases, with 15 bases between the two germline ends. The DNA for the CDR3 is TGTGCCAGCAGCTTATTTCTTGGGCTTGGGAATGAGCAGTTCTTC. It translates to CASSLFLGLGNEQFF.

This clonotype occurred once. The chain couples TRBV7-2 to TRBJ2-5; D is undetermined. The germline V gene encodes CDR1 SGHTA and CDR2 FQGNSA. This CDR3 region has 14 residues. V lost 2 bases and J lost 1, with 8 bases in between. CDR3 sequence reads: CASSLCGFQETQYF. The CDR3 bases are TGTGCCAGCAGCTTATGCGGATTCCAAGAGACCCAGTACTTC.

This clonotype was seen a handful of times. CDR3: CASSLEGTHEQFF. For the CDR3, the DNA is TGTGCCAGCAGCTTAGAGGGGACCCATGAGCAGTTCTTC. The V call is TRBV13, the J call TRBJ2-1; either TRBD1 or TRBD2 may fit D (5 bases each). Germline V gives CDR1 PRHDT, CDR2 FYEKMQ (reference sequence). CDR3 length: 13 amino acids. V lost 1 base and J lost 8, with 9 bases in between.

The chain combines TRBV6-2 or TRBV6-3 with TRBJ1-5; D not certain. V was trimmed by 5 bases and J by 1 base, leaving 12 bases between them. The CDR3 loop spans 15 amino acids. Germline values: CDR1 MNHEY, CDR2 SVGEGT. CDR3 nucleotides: TGTGCCAGCAGTAGCGGGCCCGCGAGCAATCAGCCCCAGCATTTT. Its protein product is CASSSGPASNQPQHF.

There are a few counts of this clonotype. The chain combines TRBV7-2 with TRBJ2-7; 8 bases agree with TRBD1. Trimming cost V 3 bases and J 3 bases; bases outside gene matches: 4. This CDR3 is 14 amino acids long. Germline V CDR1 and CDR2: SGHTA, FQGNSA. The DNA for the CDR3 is TGTGCCAGCAGCTTCTCCAGGGGGCTCTACGAGCAGTACTTC. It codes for CASSFSRGLYEQYF. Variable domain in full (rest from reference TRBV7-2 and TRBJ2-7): GAGVSQSPSNKVTEKGKDVELRCDPISGHTALYWYRQSLGQGLEFLIYFQGNSAPDKSGLPSDRFSAERTGGSVSTLTIQRTQQEDSAVYLCASSFSRGLYEQYFGPGTRLTVT.

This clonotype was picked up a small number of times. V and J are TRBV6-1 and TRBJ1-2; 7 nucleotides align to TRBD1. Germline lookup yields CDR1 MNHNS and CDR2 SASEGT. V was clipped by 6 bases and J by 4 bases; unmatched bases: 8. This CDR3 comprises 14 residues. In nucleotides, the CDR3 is TGTGCCAGCAGGGACTACAGGGGTTCCTATGGCTACACCTTC. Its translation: CASRDYRGSYGYTF.

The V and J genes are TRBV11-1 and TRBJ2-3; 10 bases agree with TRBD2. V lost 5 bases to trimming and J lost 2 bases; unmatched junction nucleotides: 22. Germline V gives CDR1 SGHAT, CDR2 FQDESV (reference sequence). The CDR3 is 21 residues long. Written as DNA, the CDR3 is TGTGCCAGCAGCCCCGGGACAGTCGGACTAGCGGTCTTCTTGTACACAGATACGCAGTATTTT. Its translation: CASSPGTVGLAVFLYTDTQYF.

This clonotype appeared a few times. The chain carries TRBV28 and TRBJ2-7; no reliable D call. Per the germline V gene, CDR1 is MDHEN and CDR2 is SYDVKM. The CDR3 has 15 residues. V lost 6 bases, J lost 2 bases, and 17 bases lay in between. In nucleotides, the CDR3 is TGTGCCAGCAGCCACGCTGGGATGGCAACCTACGAGCAGTACTTC. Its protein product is CASSHAGMATYEQYF.

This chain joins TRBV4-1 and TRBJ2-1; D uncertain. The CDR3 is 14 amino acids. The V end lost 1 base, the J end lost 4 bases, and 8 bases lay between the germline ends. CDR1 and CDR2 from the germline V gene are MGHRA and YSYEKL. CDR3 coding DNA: TGCGCCAGCAGCCAAGGGGCCGGATACAATGAGCAGTTCTTC. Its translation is CASSQGAGYNEQFF.

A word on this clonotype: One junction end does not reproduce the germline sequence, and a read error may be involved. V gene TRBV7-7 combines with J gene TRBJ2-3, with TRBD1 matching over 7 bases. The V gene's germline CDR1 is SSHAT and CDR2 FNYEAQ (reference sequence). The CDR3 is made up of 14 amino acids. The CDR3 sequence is CASSQGTDGDTQYF. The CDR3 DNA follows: TGTGCTAGCAGCCAGGGGACAGACGGAGATACGCAGTATTTT.

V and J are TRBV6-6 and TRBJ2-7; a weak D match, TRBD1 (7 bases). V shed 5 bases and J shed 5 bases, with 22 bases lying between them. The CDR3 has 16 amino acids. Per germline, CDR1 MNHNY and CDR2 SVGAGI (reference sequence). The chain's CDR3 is CASSDRGTATGHEQYF. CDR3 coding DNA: TGTGCCAGCAGTGACCGCGGGACAGCTACTGGCCACGAGCAGTACTTC.

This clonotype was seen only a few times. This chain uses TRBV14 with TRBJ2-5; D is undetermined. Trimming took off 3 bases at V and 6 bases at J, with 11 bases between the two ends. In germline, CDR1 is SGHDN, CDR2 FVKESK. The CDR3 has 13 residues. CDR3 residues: CASSHQNSQTQYF. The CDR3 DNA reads TGTGCCAGCAGCCACCAAAACAGTCAGACCCAGTACTTC. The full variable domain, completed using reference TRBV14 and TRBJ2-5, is EAGVTQFPSHSVIEKGQTVTLRCDPISGHDNLYWYRRVMGKEIKFLLHFVKESKQDESGMPNNRFLAERTGGTYSTLKVQPAELEDSGVYFCASSHQNSQTQYFGPGTRLLVL.

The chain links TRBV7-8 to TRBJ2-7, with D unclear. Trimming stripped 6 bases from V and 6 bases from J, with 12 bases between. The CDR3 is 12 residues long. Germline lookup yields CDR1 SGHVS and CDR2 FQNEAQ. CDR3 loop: CASSGRWFEQYF. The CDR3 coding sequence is TGTGCCAGCAGTGGACGGTGGTTCGAGCAGTACTTC.

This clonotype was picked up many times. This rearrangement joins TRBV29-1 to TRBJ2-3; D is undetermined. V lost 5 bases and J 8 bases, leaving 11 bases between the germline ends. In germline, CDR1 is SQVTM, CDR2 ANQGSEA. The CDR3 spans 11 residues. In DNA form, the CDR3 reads TGCAGCGTTATCGGCGGCGGTACGCAGTATTTT. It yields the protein CSVIGGGTQYF.

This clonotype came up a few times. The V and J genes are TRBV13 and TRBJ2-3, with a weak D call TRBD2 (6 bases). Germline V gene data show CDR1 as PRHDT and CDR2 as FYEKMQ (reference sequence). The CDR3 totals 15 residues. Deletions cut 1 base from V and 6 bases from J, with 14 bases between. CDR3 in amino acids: CASSLVAVTRDTQYF. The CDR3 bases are TGTGCCAGCAGCTTAGTAGCGGTGACACGGGATACGCAGTATTTT.

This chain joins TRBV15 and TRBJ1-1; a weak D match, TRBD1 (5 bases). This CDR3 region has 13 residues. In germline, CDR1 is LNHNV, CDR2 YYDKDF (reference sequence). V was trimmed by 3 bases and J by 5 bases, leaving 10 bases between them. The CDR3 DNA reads TGTGCCACCAGCAGGTCGGGGGGTACTGAAGCTTTCTTT. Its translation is CATSRSGGTEAFF.

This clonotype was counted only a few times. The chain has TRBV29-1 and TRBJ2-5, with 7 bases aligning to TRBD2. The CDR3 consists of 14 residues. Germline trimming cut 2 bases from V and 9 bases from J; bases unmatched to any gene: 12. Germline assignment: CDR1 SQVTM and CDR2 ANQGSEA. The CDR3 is CSVEKGSIRGAQYF. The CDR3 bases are TGCAGCGTTGAAAAGGGGAGCATTCGGGGGGCCCAGTACTTC.

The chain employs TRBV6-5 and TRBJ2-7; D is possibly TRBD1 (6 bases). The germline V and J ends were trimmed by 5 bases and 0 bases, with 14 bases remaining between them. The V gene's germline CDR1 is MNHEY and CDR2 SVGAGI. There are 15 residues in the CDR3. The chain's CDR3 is CASSTRTEGSYEQYF. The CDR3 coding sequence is TGTGCCAGCAGTACACGGACAGAGGGCTCCTACGAGCAGTACTTC.